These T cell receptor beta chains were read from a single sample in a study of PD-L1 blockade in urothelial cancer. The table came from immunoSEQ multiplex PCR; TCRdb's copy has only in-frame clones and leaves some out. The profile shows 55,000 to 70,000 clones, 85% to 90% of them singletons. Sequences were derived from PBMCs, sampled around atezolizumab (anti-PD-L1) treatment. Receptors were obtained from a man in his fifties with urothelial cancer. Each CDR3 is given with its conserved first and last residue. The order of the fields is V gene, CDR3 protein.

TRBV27 CATRKTENYGYTF
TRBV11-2 CASSAGQGARGANVLTF
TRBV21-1 CASSTKLPAGFQSTDTQYF
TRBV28 CASSSRPHEQYF
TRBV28 CASSFPTGGLNTEAFF
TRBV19 CASSWDINTGGYTF
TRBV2 CASSDVGSYNEQFF
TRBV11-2 CASTLIGGGKLTGANVLTF
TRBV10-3 CAISGQGNTEAFF
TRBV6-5 CASSRTSGPKNIQYF
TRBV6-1 CASGHSGTYEQYF
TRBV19 CASRLGQGSGYTF
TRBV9 CASSTYTGDTQYF
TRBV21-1 CASSTKNESGISNSPLHF
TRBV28 CASSSQGALGYTF
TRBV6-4 CASSAEARDRADAGGSEQYF
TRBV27 CASSPSGNYGYTF
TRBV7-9 CASSLEGTANTEAFF
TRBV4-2 CASSPLGTSGPWEETQYF
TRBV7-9 CASSPGWDWGGTEAFF
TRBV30 CAWSIGIYEQYF
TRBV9 CASSDRVGTGGPYNEQFF
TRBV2 CAAGRGLAYEQYF
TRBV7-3 CASSDTGTGDTEAFF
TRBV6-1 CASELRWEGEKLFF
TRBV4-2 CASSQDVGAPYEQYF
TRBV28 CASSSDRAGSYEQYF
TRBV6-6 CASSSGGPGNEQFF
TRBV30 CAWDHSGTGVGYTF
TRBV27 CASSFAGANVLTF
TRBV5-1 CASRWGPGLDNEQFF
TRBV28 CASRLAGRETQYF
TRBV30 CAWRGPAGATNEKLFF
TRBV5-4 CASSWAGGSQETQYF
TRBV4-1 CASSQASWREVDYEQFF
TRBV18 CASSYLGTGNSGANVLTF
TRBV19 CASSIKGGYVLNEQFF
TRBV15 CATSVSTGSSTDTQYF
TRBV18 CASSPARGWNEKLFF
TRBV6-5 CASSRNTEAFF
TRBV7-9 CASSHQRDRMIGKQYF
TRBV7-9 CASSLGRGYGSLEQYF
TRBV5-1 CASSSSGGKLFF
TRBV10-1 CASSESGAGGYNEQFF